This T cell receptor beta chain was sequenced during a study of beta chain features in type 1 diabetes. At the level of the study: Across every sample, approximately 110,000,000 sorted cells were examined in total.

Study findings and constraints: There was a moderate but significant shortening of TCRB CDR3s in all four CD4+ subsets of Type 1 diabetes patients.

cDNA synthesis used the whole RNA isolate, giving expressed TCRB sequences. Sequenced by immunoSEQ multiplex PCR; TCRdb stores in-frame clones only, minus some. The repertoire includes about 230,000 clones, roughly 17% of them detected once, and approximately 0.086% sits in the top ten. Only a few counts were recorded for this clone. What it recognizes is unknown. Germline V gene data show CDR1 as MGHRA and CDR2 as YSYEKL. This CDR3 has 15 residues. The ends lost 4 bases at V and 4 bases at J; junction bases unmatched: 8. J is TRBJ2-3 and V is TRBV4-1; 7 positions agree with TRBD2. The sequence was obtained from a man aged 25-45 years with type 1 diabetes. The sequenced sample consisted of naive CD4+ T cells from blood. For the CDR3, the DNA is TGCGCCAGCAGCCCTCGGGGGAGCGGGGCAGATACGCAGTATTTT. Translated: CASSPRGSGADTQYF.